This T cell receptor beta chain came from a study of blood T cell repertoires in COVID-19. Study at large: COVID-19 samples from acute and convalescent phases originated in the United States, Italy and Spain. Sources were T cells, B-cell-depleted T cells, or PBMCs; the material itself was cDNA or gDNA.

The CDR3 contains 16 residues. Per the germline V gene, CDR1 is MNHNY and CDR2 is SVGAGI (reference sequence). V lost 7 bases, J lost 5 bases, and 12 bases stayed unmatched. In the authors' methods: Reference gene primer amplification in the assay estimated nucleated cell counts. Repertoires were generated with immunoSEQ multiplex PCR, while TCRdb's copy carries only in-frame clones and drops some. The D gene and trimming were derived from the DNA, and the V and J assignments and clone size from that table. The sample records about 180,000 clones, 65% to 90% being singletons. This receptor was obtained from a man between 45 and 60 years old with active or convalescent COVID-19. The gene calls are TRBV6-6 and TRBJ2-3; 10 positions match TRBD2. Sample: peripheral blood. The CDR3 reads CASTPSAGGPVDTQYF. CDR3 DNA sequence: TGTGCCAGCACCCCTTCAGCGGGGGGGCCCGTAGATACGCAGTATTTT.